A single sample gave rise to the 22 T cell receptor beta chains below, sequenced in a study of blood T cell repertoires in COVID-19. Generated by immunoSEQ multiplex PCR, the TCRdb table keeps only in-frame clones and is missing some. Among 250,000 to 350,000 clones listed, roughly 90% were seen once. The sequenced material came from PBMCs or T cells enriched from blood (not recorded which). The receptors shown here come from a man aged 55 to 70 who had recovered from COVID-19.

The V call is TRBV30, the J call TRBJ1-6; D is unresolved. This CDR3 is 13 amino acids long. V gave up 5 bases and J gave up 6 bases, with 11 bases separating them. In germline, CDR1 is GTSNPN, CDR2 SVGIG (reference sequence). Here the CDR3 DNA reads TGTGCCTGGGTAGATCAGGTTAATTCACCCCTCCACTTT. Protein sequence: CAWVDQVNSPLHF.

CDR3 protein: CASSSGTSGGKRTQYF. CDR3 coding DNA: TGCGCCAGCAGTTCCGGGACTAGCGGGGGTAAGCGGACCCAGTACTTC. The rearrangement links TRBV5-1 to TRBJ2-5; 14 bases agree with TRBD2. Germline CDR1 and CDR2: SGHRS and YFSETQ. Trimming removed 5 bases from V and 7 bases from J; junction bases left unmatched: 10. The CDR3 is made up of 16 amino acids.

V gene TRBV7-2 combines with J gene TRBJ2-7, with 11 positions matching TRBD2. The CDR3 has 15 amino acids. The V and J ends lost 4 bases and 5 bases, in that order; junction bases with no gene match: 7. Germline V gives CDR1 SGHTA, CDR2 FQGNSA. The CDR3 sequence: CASSSSSGRFHEQYF. CDR3 DNA sequence: TGTGCCAGCAGCTCCTCTAGCGGGAGGTTCCACGAGCAGTACTTC.

V gene TRBV18 combines with J gene TRBJ1-1; D is ambiguous. V lost 3 bases and J lost 7, with 12 bases in between. The CDR3 has 13 amino acids. In germline, CDR1 is KGHSH, CDR2 LQKENI. In DNA form, the CDR3 reads TGTGCCAGCTCACCCGGGGTCTGGGGTGAAGCTTTCTTT. This encodes CASSPGVWGEAFF. Full variable domain (outside the CDR3, taken from reference TRBV18 and TRBJ1-1): NAGVMQNPRHLVRRRGQEARLRCSPMKGHSHVYWYRQLPEEGLKFMVYLQKENIIDESGMPKERFSAEFPKEGPSILRIQQVVRGDSAAYFCASSPGVWGEAFFGQGTRLTVV.

CDR3 in DNA: TGTGCCAGCAGCCGTCTGGGCGGACAGGACCCCTACGAGCAGTACTTC. This sequence encodes CASSRLGGQDPYEQYF. This sequence joins TRBV7-9 and TRBJ2-7, with 7 nucleotides matching TRBD1. The CDR3 contains 16 residues. Germline V gives CDR1 SEHNR, CDR2 FQNEAQ (reference sequence). With V trimmed by 5 bases and J by 2 bases, 12 bases remained unmatched.

The chain combines TRBV5-1 with TRBJ2-1, with D unresolved. CDR1 SGHRS and CDR2 YFSETQ come from the germline V gene. CDR3 length equals 16 residues. V shed 0 bases and J shed 5 bases, with 15 bases lying between them. CDR3 loop: CASSLVPTSRDNEQFF. The DNA for the CDR3 is TGCGCCAGCAGCTTGGTGCCCACGTCGCGTGACAATGAGCAGTTCTTC.

This chain connects TRBV28 to TRBJ1-1; 8 nucleotides agree with TRBD1. The V gene's germline CDR1 is MDHEN and CDR2 SYDVKM. The CDR3 extends over 13 amino acids. V dropped 8 bases and J dropped 5; count of bases not matched to a gene: 7. The CDR3 region is CASAGQGKTEAFF. The CDR3 DNA reads TGTGCCAGCGCCGGACAGGGAAAGACTGAAGCTTTCTTT. The full variable domain, rest sourced from reference TRBV28 and TRBJ1-1, is DVKVTQSSRYLVKRTGEKVFLECVQDMDHENMFWYRQDPGLGLRLIYFSYDVKMKEKGDIPEGYSVSREKKERFSLILESASTNQTSMYLCASAGQGKTEAFFGQGTRLTVV.

The V call is TRBV11-2, the J call TRBJ1-2, with D perhaps TRBD1 (6 bases). Trimming took off 3 bases at V and 8 bases at J, with 25 bases between the two ends. Germline V gene sequence: CDR1 SGHAT, CDR2 FQNNGV. CDR3 length: 17 amino acids. Here the CDR3 DNA reads TGTGCCAGCAGCTTGGGAAAAATAGGACAGCGGGAGTTCGGCTACACCTTC. The encoded protein is CASSLGKIGQREFGYTF.

The V call is TRBV20-1, the J call TRBJ1-5, with D uncertain. Between the trimmed V and J ends, which lost 3 bases and 9 bases, there was a span of 15 bases. CDR3 length: 13 amino acids. Germline V lookup: CDR1 DFQATT, CDR2 SNEGSKA (reference sequence). The CDR3 nucleotides are TGCAGTGCTAGTTATCGGGAGGGTGGGCCCCAGCATTTT. Its protein product is CSASYREGGPQHF.

CDR3 DNA sequence: TGTGCCAGCAGCCCGTTTGGGGGGTGGGCTTATGGCTACACCTTC. Amino acid sequence: CASSPFGGWAYGYTF. The genes are TRBV7-2 and TRBJ1-2, with D possibly matching TRBD1 (5 bases). Germline CDR1 reads SGHTA; CDR2 reads FQGNSA. Trimming stripped 5 bases from V and 5 bases from J, with 18 bases between. The CDR3 covers 15 residues.

V gene TRBV4-1 combines with J gene TRBJ2-7, with 9 bases aligning to TRBD1. CDR3 length: 14 residues. Germline loops: CDR1 MGHRA, CDR2 YSYEKL. The V segment lost 6 bases and the J segment 3 bases; nucleotides outside the gene matches: 6. DNA of the CDR3: TGCGCCAGCAGTCCGGGACAGGGAAACTACGAGCAGTACTTC. It specifies CASSPGQGNYEQYF.

The chain uses TRBV7-9 and TRBJ2-5; 7 nucleotides match TRBD1. J was trimmed by 1 base and V by 1 base; bases with no gene match: 0. CDR1 is SEHNR and CDR2 is FQNEAQ in the germline V gene (reference sequence). CDR3 length: 14 amino acids. For the CDR3, the DNA is TGTGCCAGCAGCTTAGGACAGGGCCAAGAGACCCAGTACTTC. Translation: CASSLGQGQETQYF.

V and J are TRBV5-1 and TRBJ1-2; 10 bases agree with TRBD1. The CDR3 totals 14 residues. CDR1 is SGHRS and CDR2 is YFSETQ in the germline V gene. V was clipped by 4 bases and J by 6 bases; unmatched bases: 6. CDR3 in amino acids: CASSPGTGVHGYTF. Here the CDR3 DNA reads TGCGCCAGCAGCCCAGGGACAGGGGTGCATGGCTACACCTTC. Complete variable domain (other parts from reference TRBV5-1 and TRBJ1-2): KAGVTQTPRYLIKTRGQQVTLSCSPISGHRSVSWYQQTPGQGLQFLFEYFSETQRNKGNFPGRFSGRQFSNSRSEMNVSTLELGDSALYLCASSPGTGVHGYTFGSGTRLTVV.

The chain combines TRBV9 with TRBJ2-1, with D possibly being TRBD2 (5 bases). With 2 bases removed from V and 6 bases from J, the gap between germline ends came to 6 bases. This CDR3 region has 12 residues. The germline V gene has CDR1 SGDLS and CDR2 YYNGEE. In DNA, the CDR3 is TGTGCCAGCAGCGTCACTAGCAATGAGCAGTTCTTC. It yields the protein CASSVTSNEQFF.

J is TRBJ1-1 and V is TRBV29-1; TRBD1 is a possible D gene (5 bases). This CDR3 spans 13 amino acids. Germline CDR1 SQVTM, CDR2 ANQGSEA. Trimming took 7 bases from V and 5 from J, leaving 17 bases between them. The CDR3 loop is CSGRQFGRTEAFF. The DNA for the CDR3 is TGCAGCGGCCGACAGTTTGGTCGGACTGAAGCTTTCTTT.

The chain employs TRBV27 and TRBJ2-3; no clear D gene. The V gene lost 8 bases and the J gene lost 2 bases, with 14 bases spanning the gap. CDR3 length: 14 residues. In germline, CDR1 is MNHEY, CDR2 SMNVEV (reference sequence). DNA of the CDR3: TGTGCCAGCGGCAGGCTCGGCGCCACAGATACGCAGTATTTT. It codes for CASGRLGATDTQYF.

The chain is built from TRBV6-5 and TRBJ1-2; tentatively, D is TRBD1 (5 bases). Trimming took off 5 bases at V and 8 bases at J, with 18 bases between the two ends. The CDR3 spans 14 residues. Per the germline V gene, CDR1 is MNHEY and CDR2 is SVGAGI. The CDR3 DNA reads as TGTGCCAGCAGTCAACGGGGGTCAGGAGGCGGCTACACCTTC. This gives the protein CASSQRGSGGGYTF.

V and J are TRBV9 and TRBJ2-7, with TRBD2 as a possible D gene (6 bases). V dropped 4 bases and J dropped 1 base, with 12 bases sitting between them. The germline gives CDR1 SGDLS, CDR2 YYNGEE. The CDR3 extends over 14 amino acids. The CDR3 here is CASSTSFRSYEQYF. CDR3 in DNA: TGTGCCAGCAGCACTAGCTTCCGGTCCTACGAGCAGTACTTC.

The V call is TRBV10-3, the J call TRBJ2-1; 9 nucleotides line up with TRBD1. The CDR3 extends over 13 amino acids. With 8 bases clipped from V and 7 bases from J, the junction kept 6 bases outside the gene matches. CDR1 ENHRY and CDR2 SYGVKD come from the germline V gene. Here the CDR3 DNA reads TGTGCCATCTTTACAGGGGGCTCGAATGAGCAGTTCTTC. It is translated as CAIFTGGSNEQFF.

The V and J genes are TRBV28 and TRBJ1-2; D is possibly TRBD1 (6 bases). Germline lookup yields CDR1 MDHEN and CDR2 SYDVKM. The CDR3 is 14 amino acids. V lost 5 bases to trimming and J lost 4 bases, with 14 bases between them. This CDR3 reads CASSPGGATYGYTF. The CDR3 coding sequence is TGTGCCAGCAGTCCGGGGGGGGCGACCTATGGCTACACCTTC.

This sequence joins TRBV5-5 and TRBJ2-7; 10 nucleotides line up with TRBD2. CDR1 SGHKS and CDR2 YYEKEE come from the germline V gene (reference sequence). The CDR3 has 14 amino acids. The trim removed 1 base at V and 3 bases at J, leaving 1 base unmatched. The CDR3 bases are TGTGCCAGCAGCTTGTCTAGCGGGAGCTACGAGCAGTACTTC. As protein: CASSLSSGSYEQYF.

The rearrangement joins TRBV24-1 to TRBJ2-3; 8 bases align to TRBD2. V dropped 5 bases and J dropped 2; count of bases not matched to a gene: 5. Germline values: CDR1 KGHDR, CDR2 SFDVKD. This CDR3 spans 15 amino acids. CDR3 bases: TGTGCCACCAGTGCGACGGGACTAGTCACAGATACGCAGTATTTT. Its translation: CATSATGLVTDTQYF.